This TCR beta chain was sequenced in a study of cytomegalovirus exposure and HLA in healthy donors. Germline values: CDR1 MDHEN, CDR2 SYDVKM. The CDR3 length is 12 residues. V lost 10 bases to trimming and J lost 2 bases, with 11 bases between them. As for this clone: The antigen is undetermined.

Primers for the PCR totalled 60 Vbeta and 13 Jbeta. The repertoire was sequenced with immunoSEQ multiplex PCR; TCRdb's copy has only in-frame clones and lacks some. The repertoire holds around 90,000 clones, about 78% seen once, with 3% to 3.5% in the top ten. Study-level findings and limits: There was a cluster of highly shared sequence variants that was likely a sequencing artifact. Within a later analysis, the majority of CMV-associated TCR beta chains appeared HLA-restricted. Several top significant clusters appeared, in a later analysis, to be linked to common viral pathogens.

The sequenced sample consisted of PBMCs. The receptor's source is a woman aged 40 to 49 in good health and CMV-seronegative. V is TRBV28 and J is TRBJ1-2; D gene ambiguous. The CDR3 nucleotides read TGTGCCACGGCACAGACAAACTATGGCTACACCTTC. It codes for CATAQTNYGYTF.